Here is one T cell receptor beta chain with its context. The sample comes from a study of T-cell memory formation after mild COVID-19. Study as a whole: Clusters were largely donor specific.

In germline, CDR1 is SGHDT, CDR2 YYEEEE. V lost 1 base, J lost 0 bases, and 19 bases lay in between. This CDR3 comprises 19 residues. Constant-segment primers were used for 5'RACE, and the resulting TCR alpha and TCR beta cDNA libraries carried sample barcodes and UMIs. TCRdb reprocessed the 5' RACE reads via MiXCR and lists one record per CDR3 protein. The profile covers approximately 560,000 distinct CDR3 sequences, with 15% to 20% appearing a single time and roughly 7.8% taken by the ten largest. The rearrangement links TRBV5-6 to TRBJ2-2; no clear D gene. The TCR comes from an adult woman who had mild COVID-19 (a few samples of this study predate the infection). Cell type and time point are not known. The sample was PBMCs or a T cell subset sorted from them (not recorded which). CDR3 amino acids: CASSLQSRILIANTGELFF. For the CDR3, the DNA is TGTGCCAGCAGCTTGCAATCCAGGATCCTCATCGCGAACACCGGGGAGCTGTTTTTT.